These T cell receptor beta chains were read from a single sample in a study of T cell repertoires in cytomegalovirus infection. Each CDR3 protein is one row after TCRdb ran MiXCR on the reads. The repertoire includes nearly 700,000 distinct CDR3 sequences, about 30% of them detected once, and roughly 20% sits in the top ten. For these TCRs, the target antigens are not known. Material: cultured PBMCs, obtained from culture after CMV antigen stimulation. These receptor sequences come from a human donor in good health (CMV status not recorded). Some clones in this sample may be carry-over from other donors' samples. Both conserved end residues are part of each CDR3. A D gene is named only where the DNA matches it firmly. Clone sizes are given selectively: once, few, many, or a class where the clone is expanded.

V: TRBV4-1; D: NA; J: TRBJ1-2; size: few; DNA: TGCGCCAGCAGCCTCCTCTTGGAGGACCCCTATGGCTACACCTTC; CDR3: CASSLLLEDPYGYTF
V: TRBV5-6; D: NA; J: TRBJ2-1; size: few; DNA: TGTGCCAGCAGCCTCCCCGACCTAACCACGAACAATGAGCAGTTCTTC; CDR3: CASSLPDLTTNNEQFF
V: TRBV20-1; D: NA; J: TRBJ1-2; size: NA; DNA: TGCGGACGGCAGGGGAGGTACTATGGCTACACCTTC; CDR3: CGRQGRYYGYTF
V: TRBV19; D: NA; J: TRBJ1-1; size: few; DNA: TGTGCCAGTAGTATTAGGGGCCCTGACACTGAAGCTTTCTTT; CDR3: CASSIRGPDTEAFF
V: TRBV7-2; D: NA; J: TRBJ2-7; size: NA; DNA: TGTGCCAGCAGCGAAGGCCCCCCCGGGGAGCAGTACTTC; CDR3: CASSEGPPGEQYF
V: TRBV7-9; D: TRBD2; J: TRBJ2-6; size: NA; DNA: TGTGCCAGCAGCTTATGGGCGGGAGCCCCGGGGGCCAACGTCCTGACTTTC; CDR3: CASSLWAGAPGANVLTF
V: TRBV24-1; D: NA; J: TRBJ2-3; size: few; DNA: TGTGCCACCAGTGATTTGAAGGACTACCCAGATACGCAGTATTTT; CDR3: CATSDLKDYPDTQYF
V: TRBV7-8; D: TRBD2; J: TRBJ2-1; size: many; DNA: TGTGCCAGCAGCTTAGTCTCTAGCGGGAGACACAACAATGAGCAGTTCTTC; CDR3: CASSLVSSGRHNNEQFF
V: TRBV30; D: NA; J: TRBJ1-6; size: few; DNA: TGTGCCTGGCGGCCAGGGGATTCACCCCTCCACTTT; CDR3: CAWRPGDSPLHF
V: TRBV6-8; D: NA; J: TRBJ2-5; size: NA; DNA: TGTGCCAGCAGTTACTCCGGGACCCAAGGAGAGACCCAGTACTTC; CDR3: CASSYSGTQGETQYF
V: TRBV2; D: NA; J: TRBJ1-6; size: few; DNA: TGTGCCAGCGGCTCAATGGGGGGCGGTAATTCACCCCTCCACTTT; CDR3: CASGSMGGGNSPLHF
V: TRBV4-3; D: TRBD1; J: TRBJ1-1; size: NA; DNA: TGCGCCAGCAGCCAAAACGACAGGGATGGGACTGAAGCTTTCTTT; CDR3: CASSQNDRDGTEAFF
V: TRBV7-6; D: NA; J: TRBJ2-4; size: few; DNA: TGTGCCAGCAGCCAAGCACCGGGGGCCTGGGACATTCAGTACTTC; CDR3: CASSQAPGAWDIQYF
V: TRBV23-1; D: NA; J: TRBJ1-5; size: few; DNA: TGCGCCAGCGGATCAGGGGCCTTAGCGGATCAGCCCCAGCATTTT; CDR3: CASGSGALADQPQHF
V: TRBV6-5; D: NA; J: TRBJ2-1; size: few; DNA: TGTGCCAGCAGCTTCCTAGGGACTGGGAACAATGAGCAGTTCTTC; CDR3: CASSFLGTGNNEQFF
V: TRBV12-3/TRBV12-4; D: NA; J: TRBJ1-1; size: few; DNA: TGTGCCAGCTTCCTTGGGGCAGGTACTGAAGCTTTCTTT; CDR3: CASFLGAGTEAFF
V: TRBV6-1; D: NA; J: TRBJ1-1; size: NA; DNA: TGTGCCAGCACTGAATTTGAGACTTTTTCGGCGAACACTGAAGCTTTCTTT; CDR3: CASTEFETFSANTEAFF
V: TRBV4-1; D: NA; J: TRBJ2-3; size: few; DNA: TGCGCCAGCAGCCAGCCCATCCGGGATACCAATACGCAGTATTTT; CDR3: CASSQPIRDTNTQYF
V: TRBV2; D: TRBD1; J: TRBJ2-5; size: NA; DNA: TGTGCCAGCAGGGGACAGGGGAAATTGAGAGAGATCCAGTACTTC; CDR3: CASRGQGKLREIQYF
V: TRBV12-3/TRBV12-4; D: NA; J: TRBJ2-1; size: NA; DNA: TGTGCCAGCACTCCGACCCTCTACAATGAGCAGTTCTTC; CDR3: CASTPTLYNEQFF
V: TRBV11-2; D: NA; J: TRBJ1-2; size: once; DNA: TGTGCCAGCGGCCCCCGGCAGGGAGATGGCTACACCTTC; CDR3: CASGPRQGDGYTF
V: TRBV7-9; D: NA; J: TRBJ1-3; size: NA; DNA: TGTGCCAGCAGATCAACGGGTCCTGGAAACACCATATATTTT; CDR3: CASRSTGPGNTIYF
V: TRBV7-9; D: NA; J: TRBJ2-3; size: NA; DNA: TGTGCCAGCAGCCCTGGTGGGGCCGGTTTTAGCACAGATACGCAGTATTTT; CDR3: CASSPGGAGFSTDTQYF
V: TRBV12-3/TRBV12-4; D: TRBD2; J: TRBJ2-7; size: many; DNA: TGTGCCAGCAGTTTAGCGCCGGGGGGCGAGCAGTACTTC; CDR3: CASSLAPGGEQYF
V: TRBV7-9; D: NA; J: TRBJ1-3; size: many; DNA: TGTGCCAGCAGCCCAGGACAAGGAAACACCATATATTTT; CDR3: CASSPGQGNTIYF
V: TRBV7-2; D: NA; J: TRBJ2-3; size: many; DNA: TGTGCCAGCAGCTTAGAGGCTATCGGGAGCACAGATACGCAGTATTTT; CDR3: CASSLEAIGSTDTQYF
V: TRBV2; D: TRBD1; J: TRBJ2-3; size: NA; DNA: TGTGCCAGCAGCCGGGACAGGGTCAGCACAGATACGCAGTATTTT; CDR3: CASSRDRVSTDTQYF
V: TRBV7-8; D: NA; J: TRBJ1-1; size: many; DNA: TGTGCCAGCAGCTTAGGGGTCTGGGCTGAAGCTTTCTTT; CDR3: CASSLGVWAEAFF
V: TRBV7-6; D: NA; J: TRBJ2-4; size: NA; DNA: TGTGCCAGCAGCCCCTTATTCAGGGGGGGTAAAAACATTCAGTACTTC; CDR3: CASSPLFRGGKNIQYF
V: TRBV7-8; D: NA; J: TRBJ2-5; size: NA; DNA: TGTGCCAACGCTTCCAGGGTGCAAGAGACCCAGTACTTC; CDR3: CANASRVQETQYF